There are a few counts of the clone carrying this T cell receptor (beta chain). No antigen is known for it. The data are from a study of early T cells in non-severe SARS-CoV-2 infection. On the study more broadly: Investigators sequenced bulk RNA drawn from unsorted whole blood, and chains remained unpaired. The study's findings and limits: Sequences matched to VDJdb favored anti-spike CD8 responses, while private and CD4 specificities were missed.

Each cDNA molecule carried a unique molecular identifier. TCRdb independently ran MiXCR on the 5' RACE reads; one entry per CDR3 protein. This sample has 100,000 to 150,000 distinct CDR3 sequences, with about 15% found just once. The sample comprised whole blood. This receptor was taken from an adult who was a healthcare worker with PCR-confirmed SARS-CoV-2 infection or an uninfected control (not recorded which).

The CDR3 coding sequence is TGTGCCAGCGAGGGTGTTTTTGGGGATACGCAGTATTTT. The encoded protein is CASEGVFGDTQYF. This rearrangement joins TRBV2 to TRBJ2-3; perhaps TRBD2 as D (5 bases). Trimming removed 8 bases at V and 6 bases at J, with 15 bases between. From germline, CDR1 is SNHLY and CDR2 FYNNEI. This CDR3 contains 13 residues.